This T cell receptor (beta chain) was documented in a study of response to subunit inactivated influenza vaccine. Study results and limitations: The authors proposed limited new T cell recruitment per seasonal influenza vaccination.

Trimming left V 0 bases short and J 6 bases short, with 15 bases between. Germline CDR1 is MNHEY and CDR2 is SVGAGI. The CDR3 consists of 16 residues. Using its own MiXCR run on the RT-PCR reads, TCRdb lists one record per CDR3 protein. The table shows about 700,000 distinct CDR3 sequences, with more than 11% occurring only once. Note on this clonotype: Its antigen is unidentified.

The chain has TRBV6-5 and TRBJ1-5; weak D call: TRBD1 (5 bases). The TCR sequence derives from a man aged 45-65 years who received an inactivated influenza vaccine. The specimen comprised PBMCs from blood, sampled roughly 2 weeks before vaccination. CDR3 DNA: TGTGCCAGCAGTTACTCAGCAGGGAGGTATGGTCAGCCCCAGCATTTT. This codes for CASSYSAGRYGQPQHF.